The rows below give T cell receptor beta chains drawn from one sample of a study of beta chain features in type 1 diabetes. Using immunoSEQ multiplex PCR, the repertoire was profiled, and TCRdb retains in-frame clones only, with some absent. This sample has over 25,000 clones, with roughly 56% found just once. Sequenced material: Tregs from blood. The receptors here all came from a young woman with type 1 diabetes. The conserved cysteine and the conserved F or W are not part of the CDR3 here. Each record gives: V gene, J gene, CDR3 protein.

V gene: TRBV7-2; J gene: TRBJ1-5; CDR3 protein: ASSLQGASGNQPQH
V gene: TRBV6-5; J gene: TRBJ2-5; CDR3 protein: ASSALPLSY
V gene: TRBV11-3; J gene: TRBJ1-2; CDR3 protein: ASSLDGGQDYGYT
V gene: TRBV6-1; J gene: TRBJ1-2; CDR3 protein: ASRASGSGGYT
V gene: TRBV19; J gene: TRBJ1-5; CDR3 protein: ASSSYRVNQPQH
V gene: TRBV29-1; J gene: TRBJ1-1; CDR3 protein: SVSQQGLMNTEAF
V gene: TRBV6-1; J gene: TRBJ2-1; CDR3 protein: ASRGGSSGRGEQF
V gene: TRBV28; J gene: TRBJ1-5; CDR3 protein: ASSPIPTGVVVSGQPQH
V gene: TRBV9; J gene: TRBJ2-5; CDR3 protein: ASSVGVSGRQETQY
V gene: TRBV5-6; J gene: TRBJ1-1; CDR3 protein: ASSLGANTEAF
V gene: TRBV30; J gene: TRBJ2-4; CDR3 protein: AWSFSGRKNIQY
V gene: TRBV15; J gene: TRBJ2-5; CDR3 protein: ATSQNRGPETQY
V gene: TRBV7-6; J gene: TRBJ2-7; CDR3 protein: ASSLFGTHSYEQY
V gene: TRBV2; J gene: TRBJ2-2; CDR3 protein: ASSRDRNTGELF
V gene: TRBV20-1; J gene: TRBJ2-1; CDR3 protein: SARDRDREF
V gene: TRBV7-2; J gene: TRBJ2-7; CDR3 protein: ASSLRRQGYEQY
V gene: TRBV11-2; J gene: TRBJ2-6; CDR3 protein: ASSLRQGASGANVLT
V gene: TRBV7-2; J gene: TRBJ2-3; CDR3 protein: ASSLSGTSTDTQY
V gene: TRBV6-1; J gene: TRBJ1-5; CDR3 protein: ASSGTGYQPQH
V gene: TRBV28; J gene: TRBJ1-2; CDR3 protein: ASSLGTGRNYGYT
V gene: TRBV5-4; J gene: TRBJ1-4; CDR3 protein: ASSLGGDGDEKLF
V gene: TRBV11-1; J gene: TRBJ2-1; CDR3 protein: ASSLGTGSYNEQF